The 28 T cell receptor beta chains below all came from one sample that was sequenced in a study of cytomegalovirus exposure and HLA in healthy donors. The PCR employed 60 Vbeta primers together with 13 Jbeta primers. TCRdb's copy holds only in-frame clones and misses some; the assay was immunoSEQ multiplex PCR. In the table there are roughly 130,000 clones, 75% to 85% of which are singletons. The sequencing sample was made of PBMCs. These receptors all come from a man aged 35 to 55 in good health and CMV-seronegative.

The V and J genes are TRBV7-9 and TRBJ1-2, with 11 positions matching TRBD1. Trimming cost V 4 bases and J 7 bases; bases outside gene matches: 11. Germline V gene data show CDR1 as SEHNR and CDR2 as FQNEAQ (reference sequence). The CDR3 runs to 16 residues. The CDR3 region is CASSSGQGAWEFGYTF. CDR3 DNA sequence: TGTGCCAGCAGCTCCGGACAGGGGGCATGGGAGTTTGGCTACACCTTC.

In its sample, this clone was seen once. The chain joins TRBV28 to TRBJ2-5, with TRBD2 as a possible D gene (6 bases). Trimming stripped 2 bases from V and 2 bases from J, with 9 bases between. The CDR3 spans 14 residues. Looked up from germline, CDR1 is MDHEN and CDR2 is SYDVKM. CDR3 residues: CASSLTTRQETQYF. CDR3 sequence (DNA): TGTGCCAGCAGTTTAACGACTAGACAAGAGACCCAGTACTTC.

This chain links TRBV5-1 with TRBJ2-5, with 7 bases aligning to TRBD2. V trimming: 0 bases; J trimming: 4 bases; junction bases outside the gene matches: 6. The CDR3 spans 15 residues. Germline V gene data show CDR1 as SGHRS and CDR2 as YFSETQ. This chain's CDR3 is CASSLDSGSLETQYF. Written as DNA, the CDR3 is TGCGCCAGCAGCTTGGATAGCGGGTCTTTAGAGACCCAGTACTTC.

The genes are TRBV6-6 and TRBJ1-2, with TRBD1 matching over 9 bases. Per germline, CDR1 MNHNY and CDR2 SVGAGI (reference sequence). The CDR3 contains 16 residues. V lost 6 bases to trimming and J lost 4 bases; unmatched junction nucleotides: 12. CDR3 bases: TGTGCCAGCAGCCGGTTCCAGGGACAGGGAGGCTATGGCTACACCTTC. Its protein product is CASSRFQGQGGYGYTF.

The chain links TRBV28 to TRBJ2-5; 7 nucleotides line up with TRBD2. Germline V gene data show CDR1 as MDHEN and CDR2 as SYDVKM. The CDR3 is 14 amino acids. The ends lost 5 bases at V and 6 bases at J; junction bases unmatched: 9. CDR3 sequence: CASSLNSGSKTQYF. The CDR3 DNA is TGTGCCAGCAGTCTCAATAGCGGGTCGAAGACCCAGTACTTC.

V and J are TRBV28 and TRBJ2-6, with 9 bases that match TRBD1. Trimming at V came to 6 bases and at J to 3 bases, leaving 15 bases not matched to a gene. Germline V gene data show CDR1 as MDHEN and CDR2 as SYDVKM. This CDR3 contains 19 residues. DNA for the CDR3: TGTGCCAGCAGCCGCAATTCGGGACAGGGAACAGGTGGGGCCAACGTCCTGACTTTC. Its translation: CASSRNSGQGTGGANVLTF.

The J gene is TRBJ1-1, the V gene TRBV6-1, with D unresolved. CDR1 and CDR2 (germline): MNHNS, SASEGT. V was pared by 6 bases and J by 5 bases, with 10 bases between. The CDR3 is made up of 12 amino acids. The CDR3 DNA reads TGTGCCAGCAGCGTCCCGGAGACTGAAGCTTTCTTT. Amino acid sequence: CASSVPETEAFF.

The V gene is TRBV7-2, the J gene TRBJ1-1; 7 bases match TRBD1. There are 13 residues in the CDR3. Losses at the gene ends were 6 bases for V and 5 bases for J; bases not matched to a gene: 6. The V gene's germline CDR1 is SGHTA and CDR2 FQGNSA. DNA of the CDR3: TGTGCCAGCAGGACTCCAGGGGGTACTGAAGCTTTCTTT. Its protein is CASRTPGGTEAFF.

The rearrangement joins TRBV28 to TRBJ1-2, with D maybe TRBD1 (6 bases). The V and J ends lost 2 bases and 6 bases respectively, with 13 bases between them. The CDR3 is 14 amino acids. Germline assignment: CDR1 MDHEN and CDR2 SYDVKM. The CDR3 DNA follows: TGTGCCAGCAGTTTAGCCAGTCACAGGGATGGCTACACCTTC. Translated: CASSLASHRDGYTF.

This clone was picked up one time. The V gene is TRBV7-9, the J gene TRBJ1-2, with 9 positions matching TRBD1. V shed 1 base, J shed 8 bases, and the junction held 8 bases outside the gene matches. Germline CDR1 SEHNR, CDR2 FQNEAQ (reference sequence). The CDR3 length is 15 residues. Here the CDR3 reads CASSLGPQGALGYTF. The DNA of the CDR3 is TGTGCCAGCAGCTTAGGCCCACAGGGGGCGCTGGGCTACACCTTC.

V is TRBV10-3 and J is TRBJ2-7, with a tentative D call TRBD2 (6 bases). The CDR3 sequence is 13 residues long. Germline V lookup: CDR1 ENHRY, CDR2 SYGVKD. Trimming shortened V by 7 bases and J by 6 bases, and 16 bases separated the two germline ends. The chain's CDR3 is CAITGTSKGEQYF. The CDR3 DNA reads TGTGCCATCACTGGGACTTCGAAAGGCGAGCAGTACTTC.

The chain recombines TRBV2 with TRBJ1-5; 7 nucleotides align to TRBD1. Germline V gene data show CDR1 as SNHLY and CDR2 as FYNNEI. J was trimmed by 6 bases and V by 7 bases; bases with no gene match: 9. The CDR3 loop spans 14 amino acids. This CDR3 reads CASTRGGASQPQHF. As DNA, the CDR3 is TGTGCCAGCACCCGAGGGGGCGCTAGTCAGCCCCAGCATTTT.

The rearrangement links TRBV19 to TRBJ1-2; TRBD1 aligns across 7 bases. The V gene end was trimmed by 4 bases and the J gene end by 2 bases; junction bases not matched to a gene: 4. Per germline, CDR1 LNHDA and CDR2 SQIVND (reference sequence). This CDR3 has 14 amino acids. The CDR3: CASSTPTGNYGYTF. The CDR3 DNA follows: TGTGCCAGTAGTACCCCGACAGGGAACTATGGCTACACCTTC.

V usage is TRBV29-1 and J usage is TRBJ2-5; 8 bases match TRBD1. V trimming: 7 bases; J trimming: 11 bases; junction bases outside the gene matches: 15. The CDR3 has 13 amino acids. Looked up from germline, CDR1 is SQVTM and CDR2 is ANQGSEA. The CDR3 sequence: CSADVGTGREQYF. In DNA, the CDR3 is TGCAGCGCCGACGTGGGGACAGGTCGGGAGCAGTACTTC.

The rearrangement links TRBV19 to TRBJ2-7; 12 positions agree with TRBD1. Germline lookup yields CDR1 LNHDA and CDR2 SQIVND (reference sequence). The ends lost 4 bases at V and 2 bases at J; junction bases unmatched: 6. The CDR3 is 16 amino acids. The CDR3 loop reads CASSTLGQGATYEQYF. The CDR3 coding sequence is TGTGCCAGTAGTACTCTGGGACAGGGGGCCACCTACGAGCAGTACTTC.

DNA of the CDR3: TGCGCCAGCAGCCAAGACTACCCCGGGACTAGCGTCTACAATGAGCAGTTCTTC. This translates into CASSQDYPGTSVYNEQFF. The genes are TRBV4-1 and TRBJ2-1, with TRBD2 identical over 10 bases. CDR3 length equals 18 residues. V was pared by 0 bases and J by 3 bases, with 8 bases of the junction left unmatched. Germline loops: CDR1 MGHRA, CDR2 YSYEKL.

V is TRBV7-6 and J is TRBJ2-2, with D perhaps TRBD1 (6 bases). This CDR3 has 11 residues. Germline loops: CDR1 SGHVS, CDR2 FNYEAQ. CDR3 amino acids: CATEQGRELFF. The CDR3 DNA follows: TGTGCAACAGAACAGGGACGGGAGCTGTTTTTT.

The chain combines TRBV5-1 with TRBJ1-1; D is unresolved. This CDR3 has 15 residues. Trimming took 0 bases from V and 1 from J, leaving 10 bases between them. Germline V gene sequence: CDR1 SGHRS, CDR2 YFSETQ. CDR3 DNA: TGCGCCAGCAGCTTGGGAGCGGGAGGGAACACTGAAGCTTTCTTT. This encodes CASSLGAGGNTEAFF.

The chain couples TRBV4-2 to TRBJ2-5; D unresolved. V was clipped by 0 bases and J by 3 bases, with 5 bases between them. This CDR3 has 13 amino acids. Germline CDR1 LGHNA, CDR2 YNFKEQ. CDR3 region: CASSQDREETQYF. In nucleotides, the CDR3 is TGTGCCAGCAGCCAAGACCGCGAAGAGACCCAGTACTTC.

The rearrangement uses TRBV2 and TRBJ1-1; D may be TRBD1 (5 bases). Trimming shortened V by 7 bases and J by 3 bases, and 12 bases separated the two germline ends. This CDR3 has 13 amino acids. The germline V gene has CDR1 SNHLY and CDR2 FYNNEI. This CDR3 is CASTRQMHTEAFF. The CDR3 DNA reads as TGTGCCAGCACCCGACAGATGCACACTGAAGCTTTCTTT.

The V gene is TRBV6-6, the J gene TRBJ2-7; weak D call: TRBD2 (5 bases). Trimming stripped 5 bases from V and 5 bases from J, with 19 bases between. The CDR3 has 15 amino acids. From germline, CDR1 is MNHNY and CDR2 SVGAGI (reference sequence). The DNA for the CDR3 is TGTGCCAGCAGTACTCCCGGGATCAGCGGCCACGAGCAGTACTTC. Residues: CASSTPGISGHEQYF.

The chain links TRBV29-1 to TRBJ2-3; TRBD1 aligns across 7 bases. Trimming took 5 bases from V and 1 from J; bases not matched to a gene: 3. Germline V gene lookup returns CDR1 SQVTM and CDR2 ANQGSEA. The CDR3 totals 13 residues. CDR3 DNA: TGCAGCGTTACAGGGGACGGCACAGATACGCAGTATTTT. Encoded protein: CSVTGDGTDTQYF.

There are a few counts of this clone. The CDR3 sequence: CASSYGDRPRAEAFF. In nucleotides, the CDR3 is TGCGCCAGCAGCTATGGTGACAGGCCGAGGGCTGAAGCTTTCTTT. V gene TRBV4-1 combines with J gene TRBJ1-1; tentatively, D is TRBD1 (6 bases). Germline CDR1 is MGHRA and CDR2 is YSYEKL. This CDR3 spans 15 amino acids. Trimming left V 5 bases short and J 6 bases short, with 19 bases between.

V and J are TRBV4-2 and TRBJ2-2; 8 positions agree with TRBD1. The germline CDR1 and CDR2 sequences are LGHNA and YNFKEQ. The CDR3 runs 20 residues. The junction had 13 bases not matched to a gene; V was cut back by 0 bases and J by 1 base. In DNA form, the CDR3 reads TGTGCCAGCAGCCAAGAAGCGCCGGCAGGGGGCCTCCTGAACACCGGGGAGCTGTTTTTT. This codes for CASSQEAPAGGLLNTGELFF.

V usage is TRBV7-9 and J usage is TRBJ2-5; no clear D gene. Germline CDR1 SEHNR, CDR2 FQNEAQ (reference sequence). This CDR3 contains 13 residues. Between the trimmed V and J ends, which lost 4 bases and 5 bases, there was a span of 11 bases. The CDR3: CASSSRHGETQYF. The DNA of the CDR3 is TGTGCCAGCAGCTCCCGACATGGGGAGACCCAGTACTTC.

The rearrangement joins TRBV5-6 to TRBJ2-2; maybe TRBD1 (5 bases). This CDR3 is built from 16 residues. V was cut by 1 base and J by 4 bases, with 14 bases left in between. Germline V gives CDR1 SGHDT, CDR2 YYEEEE. The CDR3 sequence is CASSLLTVIGTGELFF. The CDR3 region has the DNA TGTGCCAGCAGCTTGTTGACAGTAATAGGCACCGGGGAGCTGTTTTTT.

J is TRBJ2-7 and V is TRBV5-1, with unresolved D. Germline V gene sequence: CDR1 SGHRS, CDR2 YFSETQ. The CDR3 loop spans 14 amino acids. V lost 6 bases, J lost 7 bases, and 20 bases lay in between. The DNA of the CDR3 is TGCGCCAGCAACCGCGGCCCCAATCAACGGGAGCAGTACTTC. This gives the protein CASNRGPNQREQYF.

This chain uses TRBV5-1 with TRBJ1-4; 7 positions agree with TRBD1. CDR1 SGHRS and CDR2 YFSETQ come from the germline V gene. The CDR3 has 15 amino acids. J gave up 4 bases and V 3 bases, and 6 bases lay outside the gene matches. The chain's CDR3 is CASSWIRDSNEKLFF. In DNA, the CDR3 is TGCGCCAGCAGCTGGATCCGGGACAGTAATGAAAAACTGTTTTTT.